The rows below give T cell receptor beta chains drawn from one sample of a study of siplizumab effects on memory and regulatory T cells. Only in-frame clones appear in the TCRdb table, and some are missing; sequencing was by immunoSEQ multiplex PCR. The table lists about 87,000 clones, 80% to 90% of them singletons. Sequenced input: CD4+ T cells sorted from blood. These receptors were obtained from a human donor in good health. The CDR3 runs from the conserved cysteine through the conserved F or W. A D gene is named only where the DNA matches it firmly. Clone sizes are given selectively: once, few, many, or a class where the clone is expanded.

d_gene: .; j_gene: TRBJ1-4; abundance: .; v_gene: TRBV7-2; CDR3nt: TGTGCCAGCACCCAAAGGGTCAGGGGTGAAAAACTGTTTTTT; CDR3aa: CASTQRVRGEKLFF
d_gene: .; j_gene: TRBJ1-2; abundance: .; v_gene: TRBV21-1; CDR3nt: TGTGCCAGCAGCAAAGGTGTCTCTCGTGGACGGGCCTATGGCTACACCTTC; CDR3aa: CASSKGVSRGRAYGYTF
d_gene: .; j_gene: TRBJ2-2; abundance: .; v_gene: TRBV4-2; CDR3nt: TGTGCCAGCAGCCAACCGGCACGGGACGGGGAGCTGTTTTTT; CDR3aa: CASSQPARDGELFF
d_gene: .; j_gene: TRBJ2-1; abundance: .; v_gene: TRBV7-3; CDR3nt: TGTGCCAGCAGCCCCTCCCTAGGGAATGAGCAGTTCTTC; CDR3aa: CASSPSLGNEQFF
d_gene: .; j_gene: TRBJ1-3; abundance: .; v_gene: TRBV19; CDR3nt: TGTGCCAGCCGACCCCCGGGCTCTGGAAACACCATATATTTT; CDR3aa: CASRPPGSGNTIYF
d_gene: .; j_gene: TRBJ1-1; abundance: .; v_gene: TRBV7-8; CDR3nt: TGTGCCAGCAGCCATATCGGGGCCCGGGACACTGAAGCTTTCTTT; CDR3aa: CASSHIGARDTEAFF
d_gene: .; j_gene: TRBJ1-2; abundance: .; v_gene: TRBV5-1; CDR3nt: TGCGCCAGCAGCTTGGCTCTCTCGGCAGATACGACCGCTGGCTACACCTTC; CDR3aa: CASSLALSADTTAGYTF
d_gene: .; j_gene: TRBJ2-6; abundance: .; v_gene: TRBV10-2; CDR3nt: TGCGCCAGCGGGGGACCCTCTGGGGCCAACGTCCTGACTTTC; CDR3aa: CASGGPSGANVLTF
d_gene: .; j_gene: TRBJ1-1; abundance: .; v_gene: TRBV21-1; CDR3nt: TGTGCCAGCAGCAAAGTTAAGGTGAACACTGAAGCTTTCTTT; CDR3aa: CASSKVKVNTEAFF
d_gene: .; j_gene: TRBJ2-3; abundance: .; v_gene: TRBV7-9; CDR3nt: TGTGCCAGCAGCCAGATTTCAGGGGCCAGCACAGATACGCAGTATTTT; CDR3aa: CASSQISGASTDTQYF
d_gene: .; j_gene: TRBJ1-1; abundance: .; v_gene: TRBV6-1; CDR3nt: TGTGCCAGCAGACAAAACCTGAACACTGAAGCTTTCTTT; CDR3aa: CASRQNLNTEAFF
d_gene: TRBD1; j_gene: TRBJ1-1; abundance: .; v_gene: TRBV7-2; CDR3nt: TGTGCCAGCGGACCACGACCGGGACAGGGAAAAACTGAAGCTTTCTTT; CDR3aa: CASGPRPGQGKTEAFF
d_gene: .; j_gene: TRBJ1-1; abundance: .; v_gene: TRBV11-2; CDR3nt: TGTGCCACAAAGACAGGTCCGAACACTGAAGCTTTCTTT; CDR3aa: CATKTGPNTEAFF
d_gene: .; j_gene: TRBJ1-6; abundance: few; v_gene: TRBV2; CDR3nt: TGTGCCAGCAGTGAAAGGACAAATTCACCCCTCCACTTT; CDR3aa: CASSERTNSPLHF
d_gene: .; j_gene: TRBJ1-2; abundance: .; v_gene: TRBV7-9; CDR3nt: TGTGCCAGCAGGGGCTACAGGGATGGAGGCTACACCTTC; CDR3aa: CASRGYRDGGYTF
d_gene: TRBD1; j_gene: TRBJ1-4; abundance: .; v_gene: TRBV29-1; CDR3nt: TGCAGCGTTACACCCTTTGGACAGGGTGCAACTAATGAAAAACTGTTTTTT; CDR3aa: CSVTPFGQGATNEKLFF
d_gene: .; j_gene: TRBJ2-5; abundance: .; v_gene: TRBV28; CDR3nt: TGTGCCAGCAGCTCATCAAAAAACAGGGAAGAGACCCAGTACTTC; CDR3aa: CASSSSKNREETQYF
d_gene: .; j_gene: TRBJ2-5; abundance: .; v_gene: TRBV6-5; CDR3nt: TGTGCCAGCAGCTTGGACCCGGGCGAGACCCAGTACTTC; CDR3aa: CASSLDPGETQYF
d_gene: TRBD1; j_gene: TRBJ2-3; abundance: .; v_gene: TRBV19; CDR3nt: TGTGCCACCACACATACAGGGGGCACAGATACGCAGTATTTT; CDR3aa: CATTHTGGTDTQYF
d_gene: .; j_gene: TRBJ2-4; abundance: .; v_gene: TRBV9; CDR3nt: TGTGCCAGCAGCGTAGATCCGTTTCCATCCCTAGCCAAAAACATTCAGTACTTC; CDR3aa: CASSVDPFPSLAKNIQYF
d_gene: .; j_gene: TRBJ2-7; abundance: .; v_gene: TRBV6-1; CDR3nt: TGTGCCAGCAGTGAAGGGCGACAGATTGTCCACGAGCAGTACTTC; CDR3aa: CASSEGRQIVHEQYF
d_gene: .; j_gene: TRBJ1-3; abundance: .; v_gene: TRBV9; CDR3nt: TGTGCCAGCAGCCCTCTCAGGTCTTCTGGAAACACCATATATTTT; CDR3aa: CASSPLRSSGNTIYF
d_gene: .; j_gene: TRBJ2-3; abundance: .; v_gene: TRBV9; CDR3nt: TGTGCCAGCAGCGTAGGAGGGGGGCACCCTAGGGACACAGATACGCAGTATTTT; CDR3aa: CASSVGGGHPRDTDTQYF
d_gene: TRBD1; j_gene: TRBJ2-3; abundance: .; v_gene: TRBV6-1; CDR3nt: TGTGCCACCACCAGTGGGACAGTTCCAGATACGCAGTATTTT; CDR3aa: CATTSGTVPDTQYF
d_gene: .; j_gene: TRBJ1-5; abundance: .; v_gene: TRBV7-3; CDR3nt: TGTGCCAGCAGCGGACCTTTAGAGAATCAGCCCCAGCATTTT; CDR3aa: CASSGPLENQPQHF
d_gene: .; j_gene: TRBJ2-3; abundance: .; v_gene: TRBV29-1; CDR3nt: TGCAGCCTCAAGACCCGGACGGGAACAGATACGCAGTATTTT; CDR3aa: CSLKTRTGTDTQYF
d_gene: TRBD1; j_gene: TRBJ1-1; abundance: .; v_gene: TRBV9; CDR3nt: TGTGCCAGCAGCCCCCGGGAAGGGGGCCTATCCACTGAAGCTTTCTTT; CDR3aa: CASSPREGGLSTEAFF
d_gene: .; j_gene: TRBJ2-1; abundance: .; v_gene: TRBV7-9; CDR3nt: TGTGCCAGCACCAACATCCCCACCGAGCAGTTCTTC; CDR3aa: CASTNIPTEQFF